The rows below give T cell receptor beta chains drawn from one sample of a study of blood T cell repertoires in COVID-19. Method: immunoSEQ multiplex PCR; TCRdb's copy keeps in-frame clones and lacks some. Among some 300,000 clones, more than 70% were seen once, and the ten largest hold over 6%. Sequencing used peripheral blood. Receptor source: a woman aged 30 to 39 who had recovered from COVID-19. CDR3s include the opening cysteine and the closing phenylalanine or tryptophan. The D gene is left open where the match is weak. For some rows the clone size is stated as once, few or many, or as a class when expanded; others skip it.

>-|-|TRBJ1-3|TRBV28
CASSVRRRLLRNTIYF
TGTGCCAGCAGTGTCCGGAGGCGTCTTTTGAGAAACACCATATATTTT
>-|TRBD1|TRBJ2-1|TRBV19
CASSIRQGAYNEQFF
TGTGCCAGTAGTATACGACAGGGGGCCTACAATGAGCAGTTCTTC
>once|TRBD2|TRBJ2-5|TRBV30
CAWTSPLAGARETQYF
TGTGCCTGGACCTCACCCCTAGCGGGGGCCCGGGAGACCCAGTACTTC
>-|-|TRBJ1-3|TRBV18
CASSPPGESFGNTIYF
TGTGCCAGCTCACCACCAGGGGAAAGTTTCGGAAACACCATATATTTT
>-|TRBD1|TRBJ2-7|TRBV7-2
CASSLGTGVNSYEQYF
TGTGCCAGCAGCTTGGGGACAGGGGTTAACTCCTACGAGCAGTACTTC
>-|-|TRBJ2-1|TRBV6-4
CASSVVAGPSNEQFF
TGTGCCAGCAGTGTCGTGGCGGGGCCCAGCAATGAGCAGTTCTTC
>-|-|TRBJ1-1|TRBV2
CASSAQGSTEAFF
TGTGCCAGCAGCGCCCAGGGGTCCACTGAAGCTTTCTTT
>once|-|TRBJ2-3|TRBV11-3
CASSSQGDTQYF
TGTGCCAGCAGCTCACAGGGAGATACGCAGTATTTT
>-|TRBD1|TRBJ2-5|TRBV28
CASSSTQRDREETQYF
TGTGCCAGCAGTTCGACCCAAAGAGACAGGGAGGAGACCCAGTACTTC
>-|-|TRBJ2-5|TRBV25-1
CASSAISGFQGTQYF
TGTGCCAGCAGTGCTATCTCGGGTTTCCAGGGGACCCAGTACTTC
>-|TRBD2|TRBJ2-7|TRBV27
CASSSLAASREQYF
TGTGCCAGCAGTTCACTAGCGGCTAGCAGGGAGCAGTACTTC
>-|-|TRBJ1-2|TRBV5-1
CASSFREGGDGYTF
TGCGCCAGCAGCTTTAGGGAAGGGGGAGATGGCTACACCTTC
>few|-|TRBJ1-3|TRBV28
CASSWGDGNTIYF
TGTGCCAGCAGTTGGGGAGATGGAAACACCATATATTTT
>-|-|TRBJ1-2|TRBV7-2
CASSPGPNYGYTF
TGTGCCAGCAGCCCAGGCCCTAACTATGGCTACACCTTC
>-|-|TRBJ1-2|TRBV5-1
CASSRTRDTLAYTF
TGCGCCAGCAGCCGCACCCGGGACACCCTCGCCTACACCTTC
>-|-|TRBJ2-1|TRBV7-2
CASSLGYSDYEQFF
TGTGCCAGCAGCTTAGGGTATTCGGACTATGAGCAGTTCTTC
>-|-|TRBJ2-7|TRBV18
CASSIVGQSSSYEQYF
TGTGCCAGCTCAATTGTGGGCCAGTCGAGCTCCTACGAGCAGTACTTC
>-|TRBD2|TRBJ2-5|TRBV2
CASSDPELAGGPETQYF
TGTGCCAGCAGTGATCCTGAACTAGCGGGGGGGCCGGAGACCCAGTACTTC
>few|TRBD1|TRBJ2-2|TRBV5-4
CAAAGGDPGGELFF
TGTGCCGCGGCAGGGGGCGACCCCGGGGGGGAGCTGTTTTTT
>-|-|TRBJ1-1|TRBV30
CAWILGGVFGAFF
TGTGCCTGGATCCTCGGGGGAGTTTTCGGAGCTTTCTTT
>-|TRBD2|TRBJ2-3|TRBV7-2
CASSASGGAMYTQYF
TGTGCCAGCAGCGCTAGCGGGGGGGCGATGTATACGCAGTATTTT
>once|TRBD1|TRBJ1-5|TRBV2
CASGQGHSNQPQHF
TGTGCCAGTGGACAGGGGCATAGCAATCAGCCCCAGCATTTT
>-|TRBD1|TRBJ2-1|TRBV6-2/TRBV6-3
CASSPVGDREYNEQFF
TGTGCCAGCAGCCCTGTCGGAGACAGGGAGTACAATGAGCAGTTCTTC
>few|-|TRBJ2-2|TRBV5-6
CASSLSGGGTGELFF
TGTGCCAGCAGCTTGAGTGGAGGTGGAACCGGGGAGCTGTTTTTT
>-|-|TRBJ2-3|TRBV19
CASSIDYSSTDTQYF
TGTGCCAGTAGTATTGACTATTCTAGCACAGATACGCAGTATTTT
>-|-|TRBJ1-1|TRBV9
CASSAVDSNTEAFF
TGTGCCAGCAGCGCTGTTGACAGTAACACTGAAGCTTTCTTT
>once|TRBD1|TRBJ2-1|TRBV27
CASREGQGYYNEQFF
TGTGCCAGCAGAGAAGGACAGGGCTACTACAATGAGCAGTTCTTC
>-|-|TRBJ2-3|TRBV2
CASSAGDTQYF
TGTGCCAGCAGTGCCGGAGATACGCAGTATTTT
>-|-|TRBJ1-6|TRBV5-8
CASSPGVGNSPLHF
TGTGCCAGCAGCCCAGGGGTAGGGAATTCACCCCTCCACTTT
>-|TRBD1|TRBJ2-7|TRBV13
CASSPYQGAEQYF
TGTGCCAGCAGCCCGTATCAGGGGGCTGAGCAGTACTTC
>-|-|TRBJ1-1|TRBV5-1
CASSWEPDRGAFF
TGCGCCAGCAGCTGGGAACCGGACAGAGGAGCTTTCTTT
>-|-|TRBJ2-1|TRBV6-5
CASNVPGERNEQFF
TGTGCCAGCAACGTGCCAGGGGAGCGAAATGAGCAGTTCTTC
>-|TRBD2|TRBJ2-1|TRBV10-3
CAVQAGGLGNEQFF
TGTGCCGTACAAGCGGGGGGCCTTGGGAATGAGCAGTTCTTC
>few|TRBD1|TRBJ1-2|TRBV7-9
CASTRDREKIYTF
TGTGCCAGCACCAGGGACAGGGAGAAGATCTACACCTTC
>-|TRBD1|TRBJ2-7|TRBV28
CASSLGAGTGREQYF
TGTGCCAGCAGTTTAGGGGCAGGGACAGGCCGCGAGCAGTACTTC
>-|-|TRBJ2-1|TRBV6-2/TRBV6-3
CASSYQRTAINEQFF
TGTGCCAGCAGTTACCAGCGGACAGCAATTAATGAGCAGTTCTTC
>-|TRBD1|TRBJ2-5|TRBV15
CATSRTGAAQRKETQYF
TGTGCCACCAGCAGGACAGGGGCAGCACAACGAAAAGAGACCCAGTACTTC
>-|TRBD1|TRBJ2-7|TRBV29-1
CSVKAGTEYEQYF
TGCAGCGTTAAGGCCGGGACAGAATACGAGCAGTACTTC
>-|TRBD1|TRBJ1-2|TRBV7-2
CASSSGQGYGYTF
TGTGCCAGCAGTAGCGGACAGGGCTATGGCTACACCTTC
>-|TRBD1|TRBJ2-2|TRBV5-1
CASSFMTGPNTGELFF
TGCGCCAGCAGCTTCATGACAGGGCCGAACACCGGGGAGCTGTTTTTT
>-|TRBD1|TRBJ1-1|TRBV7-9
CASSPNPDRGTEAFF
TGTGCCAGCAGTCCTAACCCCGACAGGGGCACTGAAGCTTTCTTT
>-|-|TRBJ2-3|TRBV27
CASSLWSADTQYF
TGTGCCAGCAGTTTATGGTCGGCAGATACGCAGTATTTT
>-|TRBD2|TRBJ2-3|TRBV29-1
CSVNSGGHTDTQYF
TGCAGCGTGAATAGCGGGGGGCACACAGATACGCAGTATTTT
>-|TRBD1|TRBJ2-7|TRBV6-5
CASSDRVDYEQYF
TGTGCCAGCAGCGACAGGGTTGACTACGAGCAGTACTTC
>-|-|TRBJ2-2|TRBV3-1/TRBV3-2
CASSPSSRNTGELFF
TGTGCCAGCAGCCCCTCCTCCCGGAACACCGGGGAGCTGTTTTTT
>-|-|TRBJ2-1|TRBV28
CASSLSPGVDEQFF
TGTGCCAGCAGTTTATCGCCAGGGGTGGATGAGCAGTTCTTC
>-|-|TRBJ1-4|TRBV24-1
CATSDSAEGGEKLFF
TGTGCCACCAGTGATAGTGCGGAGGGTGGTGAAAAACTGTTTTTT
>once|-|TRBJ2-2|TRBV3-1/TRBV3-2
CASSHRGGLGRPGELFF
TGTGCCAGCAGCCATCGAGGCGGGTTGGGGAGACCCGGGGAGCTGTTTTTT
>-|-|TRBJ1-2|TRBV19
CASSQQGSQTNYGYTF
TGTGCCAGTAGCCAACAGGGATCCCAAACTAACTATGGCTACACCTTC
>-|-|TRBJ2-3|TRBV4-1
CASSQQGAGTDTQYF
TGCGCCAGCAGCCAGCAGGGCGCAGGCACAGATACGCAGTATTTT
>-|-|TRBJ1-1|TRBV19
CASSIGGANTEAFF
TGTGCCAGTAGTATTGGGGGGGCGAACACTGAAGCTTTCTTT
>-|TRBD2|TRBJ2-1|TRBV5-1
CASSLSGTTSYNEQFF
TGCGCCAGCAGCCTTTCCGGGACTACTTCCTACAATGAGCAGTTCTTC
>-|-|TRBJ2-7|TRBV5-6
CASSFGGRASYEQYF
TGTGCCAGCAGCTTCGGTGGCAGGGCTAGCTACGAGCAGTACTTC
>-|TRBD1|TRBJ2-5|TRBV4-3
CASSQERTGKTQYF
TGCGCCAGCAGCCAAGAGAGGACAGGGAAGACCCAGTACTTC
>once|-|TRBJ2-7|TRBV19
CASSIGHGADEQYF
TGTGCCAGTAGTATAGGGCACGGTGCGGACGAGCAGTACTTC